Listed below are T cell receptor beta chains from one sample, sequenced in a study of human T cells and chemical hapten exposure. TCRdb processed the RACE reads anew with MiXCR; each CDR3 protein has one entry. The sample has some 96,000 distinct CDR3 sequences, 25% to 35% seen once. The sample consisted of whole blood, taken in connection with sensitization to the hapten diphenylcyclopropenone (DPC). The receptor source for this set is a man between 35 and 55 years old with alopecia areata. Some clones in this sample may be carry-over from other donors' samples. Both conserved end residues are part of each CDR3. D genes are given only for firm matches. Not every row has a clone size; where given, it reads once, few, many or a size class.

clone size,D gene,V gene,J gene,CDR3 protein,CDR3 DNA
few,TRBD1,TRBV7-8,TRBJ1-4,CASSPSFRQGATNEKLFF,TGTGCCAGCAGCCCGAGCTTCCGTCAGGGGGCAACTAATGAAAAACTGTTTTTT
few,-,TRBV28,TRBJ1-1,CASTGRSYTEAFF,TGTGCCAGCACCGGTCGGAGTTACACTGAAGCTTTCTTT
few,-,TRBV28,TRBJ1-5,CASISGLAQPQHF,TGTGCCAGCATTTCGGGCCTCGCCCAGCCCCAGCATTTT
-,-,TRBV27,TRBJ2-3,CASSPSEVTGDLTDTQYF,TGTGCCAGCAGTCCATCCGAGGTGACAGGAGACCTCACAGATACGCAGTATTTT
-,-,TRBV20-1,TRBJ1-1,CSASPGQTEAFF,TGCAGTGCTAGTCCGGGGCAGACTGAAGCTTTCTTT
few,-,TRBV6-5,TRBJ1-5,CASSYGPDQPQHF,TGTGCCAGCAGTTACGGCCCGGATCAGCCCCAGCATTTT
few,-,TRBV29-1,TRBJ2-4,CSVVMGIQYF,TGCAGCGTTGTTATGGGCATTCAGTACTTC
few,TRBD1,TRBV20-1,TRBJ1-5,CSAFRRQGGQPQHF,TGCAGTGCTTTCCGCCGACAGGGCGGGCAGCCCCAGCATTTT
-,-,TRBV7-9,TRBJ1-1,CASSLGVRGQGAEAFF,TGTGCCAGCAGCTTAGGAGTTCGGGGTCAAGGGGCTGAAGCTTTCTTT
-,-,TRBV2,TRBJ2-7,CASSDRAVLGGSYEQYF,TGTGCCAGCAGTGATCGAGCAGTGCTCGGTGGGTCCTACGAGCAGTACTTC
few,-,TRBV12-3/TRBV12-4,TRBJ2-7,CASSPGASNEQYF,TGTGCCAGCAGCCCCGGGGCTTCGAACGAGCAGTACTTC
-,TRBD1,TRBV24-1,TRBJ2-7,CATSDQGDSYEQYF,TGTGCCACCAGTGATCAGGGGGACAGCTACGAGCAGTACTTC
-,-,TRBV2,TRBJ2-6,CASSEILTSGANVLTF,TGTGCCAGCAGTGAGATACTGACCTCTGGGGCCAACGTCCTGACTTTC
-,TRBD2,TRBV7-3,TRBJ2-2,CASSFASGSPTGELFF,TGTGCCAGCAGCTTTGCTAGCGGGAGTCCTACCGGGGAGCTGTTTTTT
-,-,TRBV7-2,TRBJ1-5,CASSEMTGQPQHF,TGTGCCAGCAGCGAAATGACAGGTCAGCCCCAGCATTTT
few,TRBD2,TRBV2,TRBJ2-3,CAQLGVAGEPTDTQYF,TGTGCCCAGCTGGGGGTAGCGGGAGAGCCCACAGATACGCAGTATTTT
many,-,TRBV6-2/TRBV6-3,TRBJ2-3,CASSSSTDTQYF,TGTGCCAGCAGTTCTAGCACAGATACGCAGTATTTT
-,-,TRBV4-2,TRBJ2-5,CASSQDDNSQETQYF,TGTGCCAGCAGCCAAGATGACAACAGTCAAGAGACCCAGTACTTC
many,-,TRBV20-1,TRBJ2-5,CSARIPSTAQETQYF,TGCAGTGCTAGAATACCCAGCACAGCGCAAGAGACCCAGTACTTC
-,-,TRBV25-1,TRBJ1-1,CASRQGEYTEAFF,TGTGCCAGCAGACAGGGAGAGTACACTGAAGCTTTCTTT